These 14 T cell receptor beta chains came from one sample sequenced in a study of PD-1 blockade in classical Hodgkin lymphoma. Every patient experienced relapse after autologous stem cell transplantation, and brentuximab vedotin exposure varied. Assay: immunoSEQ multiplex PCR; the TCRdb copy retains only in-frame clones and omits some. The table shows 14,000 or so clones, with 83% occurring only once. The material was peripheral blood mononuclear cells (PBMCs), obtained at baseline. The receptors here all came from a human donor with classical Hodgkin lymphoma.

The chain couples TRBV7-2 to TRBJ1-2; 7 bases map to TRBD1. Per germline, CDR1 SGHTA and CDR2 FQGNSA. After removal of 7 bases from V and 3 bases from J, the junction contained 8 bases not matched to a gene. The CDR3 extends over 14 amino acids. The CDR3 loop is CASTPATGYYGYTF. For the CDR3, the DNA is TGTGCCAGCACCCCCGCGACAGGGTACTATGGCTACACCTTC.

The V gene is TRBV7-8, the J gene TRBJ2-3; a weak D match, TRBD1 (6 bases). The germline V and J ends were trimmed by 1 base and 4 bases, with 9 bases remaining between them. The germline CDR1 and CDR2 sequences are SGHVS and FQNEAQ. There are 14 residues in the CDR3. CDR3 sequence reads: CASSLGGRSDTQYF. The CDR3 DNA follows: TGTGCCAGCAGCTTAGGGGGGCGATCAGATACGCAGTATTTT. The entire variable domain, with the rest obtained from reference TRBV7-8 and TRBJ2-3, is as follows: GAGVSQSPRYKVAKRGQDVALRCDPISGHVSLFWYQQALGQGPEFLTYFQNEAQLDKSGLPSDRFFAERPEGSVSTLKIQRTQQEDSAVYLCASSLGGRSDTQYFGPGTRLTVL.

Points on this clone: One end of the junction does not line up with germline, which may come from a read error. The chain joins TRBV5-1 to TRBJ1-6; D gene unclear. This CDR3 is 18 amino acids long. From germline, CDR1 is SGHRS and CDR2 YFSETQ. Here the CDR3 DNA reads TGCGCCAGCAGCTTGGAACCCTCGATTATCGCATCTTATTCACTCCTCCACTTT. Translating gives CASSLEPSIIASYSLLHF.

The chain carries TRBV28 and TRBJ1-4; D call uncertain. Germline CDR1 MDHEN, CDR2 SYDVKM. V dropped 4 bases and J dropped 8 bases, with 5 bases sitting between them. The CDR3 contains 11 residues. For the CDR3, the DNA is TGTGCCAGCAGTTACAGAGAAAAACTGTTTTTT. Protein sequence: CASSYREKLFF.

By its share, this clone is medium-sized. The chain recombines TRBV6-5 with TRBJ1-5; D is possibly TRBD1 (6 bases). The CDR3 loop spans 13 amino acids. V shed 8 bases and J shed 2 bases, with 10 bases lying between them. CDR1 is MNHEY and CDR2 is SVGAGI in the germline V gene. The CDR3 DNA reads TGTGCCAGCGCACAGGGTGGCAATCAGCCCCAGCATTTT. This sequence encodes CASAQGGNQPQHF.

The chain has TRBV5-1 and TRBJ1-3; 7 positions agree with TRBD1. Trimming took 0 bases from V and 4 from J; bases not matched to a gene: 7. The CDR3 spans 16 residues. CDR1 and CDR2 (germline): SGHRS, YFSETQ. CDR3 protein: CASSLGWDSHGNTIYF. The DNA of the CDR3 is TGCGCCAGCAGCTTGGGATGGGACAGCCACGGAAACACCATATATTTT. The full variable domain, its missing parts supplied by reference TRBV5-1 and TRBJ1-3, is KAGVTQTPRYLIKTRGQQVTLSCSPISGHRSVSWYQQTPGQGLQFLFEYFSETQRNKGNFPGRFSGRQFSNSRSEMNVSTLELGDSALYLCASSLGWDSHGNTIYFGEGSWLTVV.

This CDR3 reads CASSHIAGGPAYEQYF. Written as DNA, the CDR3 is TGTGCCAGCAGCCACATAGCGGGGGGCCCTGCCTACGAGCAGTACTTC. V gene TRBV11-2 combines with J gene TRBJ2-7, with 10 bases aligning to TRBD2. There are 16 residues in the CDR3. V was pared by 5 bases and J by 2 bases, with 9 bases of the junction left unmatched. Germline CDR1 reads SGHAT; CDR2 reads FQNNGV.

J is TRBJ2-5 and V is TRBV28; 7 positions match TRBD1. The ends lost 4 bases at V and 1 base at J; junction bases unmatched: 9. Per germline, CDR1 MDHEN and CDR2 SYDVKM. The CDR3 length is 16 residues. Written as DNA, the CDR3 is TGTGCCAGCAGTTCGACCGGGACAGCGTTCCAAGAGACCCAGTACTTC. This encodes CASSSTGTAFQETQYF.

This clone was detected only once. This chain uses TRBV9 with TRBJ2-7; no reliable D call. The V gene's germline CDR1 is SGDLS and CDR2 YYNGEE. The CDR3 runs to 14 residues. V was clipped by 1 base and J by 6 bases, with 14 bases between them. Here the CDR3 reads CASSVLSLAAEQYF. CDR3 in DNA: TGTGCCAGCAGCGTACTATCACTCGCAGCCGAGCAGTACTTC.

The CDR3: CASSLLVGTGGDEAFF. The CDR3 nucleotides are TGTGCCAGCAGCTTACTGGTCGGGACAGGGGGCGATGAAGCTTTCTTT. This rearrangement joins TRBV7-8 to TRBJ1-1; 12 nucleotides align to TRBD1. The ends lost 2 bases at V and 7 bases at J; junction bases unmatched: 8. The length of the CDR3 is 16 residues. Germline CDR1 and CDR2: SGHVS and FQNEAQ.

The chain links TRBV27 to TRBJ2-1; 7 positions agree with TRBD1. CDR3 size: 16 residues. The germline gives CDR1 MNHEY, CDR2 SMNVEV (reference sequence). J was trimmed by 2 bases and V by 8 bases; bases with no gene match: 12. DNA for the CDR3: TGTGCCAGCCTGCCCCGGACAGGATTCACCTACAATGAGCAGTTCTTC. Its translation: CASLPRTGFTYNEQFF.

The rearrangement uses TRBV2 and TRBJ2-5; the match to TRBD1 covers 10 bases. This CDR3 spans 15 amino acids. The ends lost 7 bases at V and 4 bases at J; junction bases unmatched: 9. Germline CDR1 reads SNHLY; CDR2 reads FYNNEI. The CDR3 region has the DNA TGTGCCAGCACCAGACAGGGGGCGCGGGGAGAGACCCAGTACTTC. Translating gives CASTRQGARGETQYF.

J is TRBJ1-2 and V is TRBV10-2, with D possibly being TRBD1 (6 bases). Trimming took off 11 bases at V and 3 bases at J, with 13 bases between the two ends. In germline, CDR1 is WSHSY, CDR2 SAAADI. The CDR3 has 12 amino acids. The CDR3 DNA reads TGCGCCGTAGAGAGGGGGTACTATGGCTACACCTTC. Its protein product is CAVERGYYGYTF.

Judged by abundance, this clone is medium-sized. The chain employs TRBV2 and TRBJ1-5; D unresolved. Trimming pared 6 bases from V and 0 bases from J, leaving 9 bases between. Germline lookup yields CDR1 SNHLY and CDR2 FYNNEI. The CDR3 loop spans 14 amino acids. CDR3 in amino acids: CASSSSISNQPQHF. CDR3 bases: TGTGCCAGCAGCAGTAGCATTAGCAATCAGCCCCAGCATTTT.